The next 28 T cell receptor beta chains were all read from a single sample in a study of T cells in narcolepsy. TCRdb's copy holds only in-frame clones and misses some; the assay was immunoSEQ multiplex PCR. The data hold about 30,000 clones, with 82% observed a single time. Sequencing was performed on CD45RA- memory CD4+ T cells from PBMCs. These receptors all stem from a human donor with narcolepsy.

The chain joins TRBV29-1 to TRBJ2-7; TRBD1 agrees at 9 bases. The germline V gene encodes CDR1 SQVTM and CDR2 ANQGSEA. After removal of 6 bases from V and 0 bases from J, the junction contained 6 bases not matched to a gene. The CDR3 contains 14 residues. CDR3 amino acids: CSVRTGVTSYEQYF. CDR3 sequence (DNA): TGCAGCGTCAGGACAGGGGTCACCTCCTACGAGCAGTACTTC.

This clone has more than one count but fewer than ten. This chain connects TRBV21-1 to TRBJ1-1; whether TRBD1, the table's D call, matches the DNA was not checked. TRBV21-1 is a recognized pseudogene. CDR3 size: 15 residues. CDR3 coding DNA: TGTGCCAGCCCGCGGAGTGCAGGGGCAAACACTGAAGCTTTCTTT. It is translated as CASPRSAGANTEAFF.

The CDR3 coding sequence is TGTGCCAGCAGCCCAGAGACAGGGACCTACAATGAGCAGTTCTTC. Encoded protein: CASSPETGTYNEQFF. The rearrangement links TRBV11-3 to TRBJ2-1, with 7 bases matching TRBD1. The CDR3 sequence is 15 residues long. Germline trimming cut 5 bases from V and 2 bases from J; bases unmatched to any gene: 6. Per germline, CDR1 SGHNT and CDR2 YENEEA.

The rearrangement uses TRBV6-5 and TRBJ2-3; a possible D gene is TRBD2 (6 bases). The CDR3 has 16 residues. V was cut by 4 bases and J by 0 bases, with 14 bases left in between. The germline CDR1 and CDR2 sequences are MNHEY and SVGAGI. CDR3 sequence reads: CASSSLSGRSTDTQYF. CDR3 nucleotides: TGTGCCAGCAGTTCCCTAAGCGGGCGGAGCACAGATACGCAGTATTTT.

CDR3 sequence: CASSEEFKGLFF. The CDR3 DNA follows: TGTGCCAGCAGTGAAGAGTTTAAGGGTCTGTTTTTT. V usage is TRBV6-1 and J usage is TRBJ1-4; D gene unclear. The length of the CDR3 is 12 residues. Deletions cut 1 base from V and 14 bases from J, with 11 bases between. CDR1 MNHNS and CDR2 SASEGT come from the germline V gene.

This sequence joins TRBV30 and TRBJ2-1; D is possibly TRBD2 (7 bases). The CDR3 is made up of 15 amino acids. The germline CDR1 and CDR2 sequences are GTSNPN and SVGIG (reference sequence). Trimming stripped 0 bases from V and 3 bases from J, with 12 bases between. In nucleotides, the CDR3 is TGTGCCTGGAGTGTACGGGGGGCCTACTACAATGAGCAGTTCTTC. Its protein is CAWSVRGAYYNEQFF. The complete variable domain, with remaining parts taken from reference TRBV30 and TRBJ2-1, reads SQTIHQWPATLVQPVGSPLSLECTVEGTSNPNLYWYRQAAGRGLQLLFYSVGIGQISSEVPQNLSASRPQDRQFILSSKKLLLSDSGFYLCAWSVRGAYYNEQFFGPGTRLTVL.

This clone was picked up one time. The chain is built from TRBV9 and TRBJ2-1; a weak D match, TRBD2 (6 bases). Trimming left V 0 bases short and J 4 bases short, with 11 bases between. The CDR3 contains 15 residues. Germline CDR1 is SGDLS and CDR2 is YYNGEE. The CDR3 is CASSVAGTEYNEQFF. The CDR3 DNA reads as TGTGCCAGCAGCGTAGCGGGGACTGAATACAATGAGCAGTTCTTC.

V is TRBV4-2 and J is TRBJ1-4; D is perhaps TRBD1 (5 bases). V shed 0 bases and J shed 4 bases, with 12 bases lying between them. CDR1 is LGHNA and CDR2 is YNFKEQ in the germline V gene. The CDR3 runs 16 residues. In DNA, the CDR3 is TGTGCCAGCAGCCAAGAGGGACGGCAGGGTAATGAAAAACTGTTTTTT. This encodes CASSQEGRQGNEKLFF.

The chain joins TRBV9 to TRBJ1-1, with TRBD1 matching 9 bases. V dropped 3 bases and J dropped 4; count of bases not matched to a gene: 4. Germline V lookup: CDR1 SGDLS, CDR2 YYNGEE. This CDR3 is 14 amino acids long. The DNA of the CDR3 is TGTGCCAGCAGCGCCTGGGACAGGGTCACTGAAGCTTTCTTT. Protein product: CASSAWDRVTEAFF.

The rearrangement joins TRBV5-1 to TRBJ1-6; weak D call: TRBD1 (5 bases). The V gene's germline CDR1 is SGHRS and CDR2 YFSETQ. Trimming pared 0 bases from V and 9 bases from J, leaving 13 bases between. CDR3 length equals 15 residues. The DNA for the CDR3 is TGCGCCAGCAGCTTGGGGGGGTCTGGAGTTTCACCCCTCCACTTT. It is translated as CASSLGGSGVSPLHF.

V and J are TRBV30 and TRBJ2-7; unclear D gene. Trimming removed 2 bases from V and 7 bases from J, with 12 bases in between. Looked up from germline, CDR1 is GTSNPN and CDR2 is SVGIG (reference sequence). The CDR3 contains 12 residues. CDR3 amino acids: CAWSPRRGEQYF. The CDR3 DNA sequence: TGTGCCTGGAGTCCCAGGAGAGGAGAGCAGTACTTC.

The chain uses TRBV9 and TRBJ2-1; possibly TRBD1 for D (6 bases). CDR1 and CDR2 (germline): SGDLS, YYNGEE. The CDR3 is 17 amino acids. Trimming shortened V by 4 bases and J by 8 bases, and 25 bases separated the two germline ends. CDR3 amino acids: CASSPYRTASRVDEQFF. DNA of the CDR3: TGTGCCAGCAGCCCCTATCGGACAGCCTCCCGTGTTGATGAGCAGTTCTTC.

V is TRBV6-1 and J is TRBJ1-6; D might be TRBD1 (6 bases). Germline-derived CDR1 and CDR2 are MNHNS and SASEGT. This CDR3 comprises 15 residues. V was shortened by 5 bases and J by 6 bases, with 14 bases between the two germline ends. CDR3 nucleotides: TGTGCCAGCAGTCACGGGGGCAGTTCTAATTCACCCCTCCACTTT. Amino acid sequence: CASSHGGSSNSPLHF.

The CDR3 loop is CASSKGTGGYEQYF. The CDR3 bases are TGTGCCAGCAGTAAAGGGACAGGGGGATACGAGCAGTACTTC. V and J are TRBV6-5 and TRBJ2-7; 11 bases match TRBD1. The CDR3 runs to 14 residues. Looked up from germline, CDR1 is MNHEY and CDR2 is SVGAGI. The trim removed 5 bases at V and 4 bases at J, leaving 4 bases unmatched.

A word on this clone: Other DNA sequences in this sample translate to the same CDR3. This chain connects TRBV11-3 to TRBJ2-1; unclear D gene. Trimming took 0 bases from V and 8 from J, leaving 11 bases between them. Germline V gene sequence: CDR1 SGHNT, CDR2 YENEEA. CDR3 length: 14 amino acids. The CDR3 nucleotides are TGTGCCAGCAGCTTAGAAGCGACGAGCGATGAGCAGTTCTTC. Translation gives CASSLEATSDEQFF.

This clone was detected only a few times. The V gene is TRBV21-1, the J gene TRBJ2-7; no check of the table's D call, TRBD2, against the DNA was made. TRBV21-1 is described as a pseudogene. The CDR3 runs to 17 residues. The CDR3 DNA reads TGTGCCAGCAGCCCGACTGGCGGGAGTTCTCGTTCCTACGAGCAGTACTTC. This codes for CASSPTGGSSRSYEQYF.

The chain joins TRBV6-1 to TRBJ1-1; 10 bases are shared with TRBD1. The CDR3 has 14 residues. CDR1 is MNHNS and CDR2 is SASEGT in the germline V gene. V was clipped by 6 bases and J by 8 bases; unmatched bases: 9. The CDR3 sequence is CASRPGTGALEAFF. CDR3 bases: TGTGCCAGCAGACCCGGGACAGGGGCCCTAGAAGCTTTCTTT.

The chain carries TRBV7-2 and TRBJ2-3; weak D call: TRBD2 (5 bases). The CDR3 consists of 13 residues. Germline CDR1 is SGHTA and CDR2 is FQGNSA. Between the trimmed V and J ends, which lost 2 bases and 6 bases, there was a span of 9 bases. The CDR3 reads CASSLSRVDTQYF. DNA of the CDR3: TGTGCCAGCAGCTTATCGAGGGTGGATACGCAGTATTTT.

The chain combines TRBV7-8 with TRBJ2-6, with D uncertain. CDR3 length: 14 residues. The germline V gene has CDR1 SGHVS and CDR2 FQNEAQ. V shed 7 bases and J shed 4 bases, with 11 bases lying between them. The CDR3 spells CASMDPYGANVLTF. The DNA for the CDR3 is TGTGCCAGCATGGATCCTTACGGGGCCAACGTCCTGACTTTC.

The chain combines TRBV21-1 with TRBJ1-6. TRBV21-1 is a pseudogene. This CDR3 comprises 18 residues. CDR3 bases: TGTGCCAGCAGCAAAGTACCGGGTCAGAGCTCCTATAATTCACCCCTCCACTTT. Translating gives CASSKVPGQSSYNSPLHF.

V is TRBV11-2 and J is TRBJ2-1; maybe TRBD1 (5 bases). The CDR3 is 14 amino acids. V was pared by 1 base and J by 4 bases, with 8 bases between. The V gene's germline CDR1 is SGHAT and CDR2 FQNNGV. The CDR3 DNA is TGTGCCAGCAGCTTAGTCCAGGGTTACAATGAGCAGTTCTTC. Its protein is CASSLVQGYNEQFF.

This clone was picked up a small number of times. V and J are TRBV20-1 and TRBJ2-1; D ambiguous. The CDR3 consists of 10 residues. V lost 5 bases, J lost 12 bases, and 11 bases lay in between. Looked up from germline, CDR1 is DFQATT and CDR2 is SNEGSKA (reference sequence). Here the CDR3 DNA reads TGCAGTGCTTCCTCAGCTGGGCAGTTCTTC. Its translation is CSASSAGQFF.

This clone was counted only a few times. The gene calls are TRBV28 and TRBJ1-4; 8 bases align to TRBD1. Per germline, CDR1 MDHEN and CDR2 SYDVKM. V trimming: 4 bases; J trimming: 5 bases; junction bases outside the gene matches: 6. The CDR3 has 15 residues. The CDR3 here is CASSSPGGLNEKLFF. As DNA, the CDR3 is TGTGCCAGCAGTTCGCCAGGGGGCCTAAATGAAAAACTGTTTTTT.

This sequence joins TRBV30 and TRBJ1-3, with D maybe TRBD1 (6 bases). V shed 2 bases and J shed 1 base, with 12 bases lying between them. The CDR3 is made up of 15 amino acids. Germline CDR1 is GTSNPN and CDR2 is SVGIG (reference sequence). The DNA for the CDR3 is TGTGCCTGGAGTAGTGGACAGCGTTCTGGAAACACCATATATTTT. It is translated as CAWSSGQRSGNTIYF.

This clone was observed a single time. The rearrangement joins TRBV9 to TRBJ2-3; 7 bases are a match to TRBD1. Germline CDR1 is SGDLS and CDR2 is YYNGEE. Trimming removed 4 bases from V and 4 bases from J; junction bases left unmatched: 6. The CDR3 is 14 residues long. The CDR3, as DNA: TGTGCCAGCAGCTCGGGACAGTACGCAGATACGCAGTATTTT. It yields the protein CASSSGQYADTQYF.

V and J are TRBV2 and TRBJ1-5; 8 positions match TRBD1. Germline V gene data show CDR1 as SNHLY and CDR2 as FYNNEI. With V trimmed by 4 bases and J by 2 bases, 4 bases remained unmatched. The CDR3 runs to 15 residues. The CDR3 DNA sequence: TGTGCCAGCAGTGCGGACAGGGTTGGCAATCAGCCCCAGCATTTT. Its protein product is CASSADRVGNQPQHF.

This rearrangement joins TRBV6-9 to TRBJ1-2; D uncertain. This CDR3 spans 14 amino acids. In germline, CDR1 is MNHGY, CDR2 SVAAGI. Trimming removed 5 bases from V and 4 bases from J, with 14 bases in between. The CDR3 loop reads CASSEGPEGYGYTF. The CDR3 DNA reads TGTGCCAGCAGTGAAGGTCCAGAGGGCTATGGCTACACCTTC.

V gene TRBV19 combines with J gene TRBJ1-1; possibly TRBD1 for D (5 bases). In germline, CDR1 is LNHDA, CDR2 SQIVND (reference sequence). The V gene lost 7 bases and the J gene lost 4 bases, with 13 bases spanning the gap. The CDR3 covers 13 residues. CDR3 in amino acids: CASISRGFTEAFF. The CDR3, as DNA: TGTGCCAGTATCTCGAGGGGTTTCACTGAAGCTTTCTTT.